Presented here are 20 T cell receptor beta chains from one specimen sequenced in a study of T cell responses to AZD1222 COVID-19 vaccine. The table came from immunoSEQ multiplex PCR; TCRdb's copy has only in-frame clones and leaves some out. The data contain approximately 100,000 clones, 91% of them seen just once; the ten biggest clones take up 45%. The sequencing used peripheral blood, collected on day 0 of AZD1222 vaccination. The source is an adult in good health.

This sequence joins TRBV7-9 and TRBJ2-7; 11 bases are shared with TRBD2. This CDR3 comprises 16 residues. The germline gives CDR1 SEHNR, CDR2 FQNEAQ (reference sequence). The trim removed 4 bases at V and 1 base at J, leaving 6 bases unmatched. CDR3 protein: CASSYAASGGSYEQYF. The DNA for the CDR3 is TGTGCCAGCAGCTACGCGGCTAGCGGGGGGTCCTACGAGCAGTACTTC. Supplemented by reference TRBV7-9 and TRBJ2-7, the full variable domain reads DTGVSQNPRHKITKRGQNVTFRCDPISEHNRLYWYRQTLGQGPEFLTYFQNEAQLEKSRLLSDRFSAERPKGSFSTLEIQRTEQGDSAMYLCASSYAASGGSYEQYFGPGTRLTVT.

The chain is built from TRBV28 and TRBJ2-7; 7 bases are shared with TRBD1. Germline-derived CDR1 and CDR2 are MDHEN and SYDVKM. This CDR3 is 14 amino acids long. V trimming: 5 bases; J trimming: 3 bases; junction bases outside the gene matches: 7. For the CDR3, the DNA is TGTGCCAGCAGTCCCGACAGGGTCCTCTACGAGCAGTACTTC. This translates into CASSPDRVLYEQYF.

This clone was seen a handful of times. The chain's CDR3 is CASSHGHYEQYF. The CDR3 nucleotides read TGTGCCAGCAGCCACGGTCACTACGAGCAGTACTTC. This chain links TRBV28 with TRBJ2-7; no clear D gene. V was shortened by 6 bases and J by 3 bases, with 9 bases between the two germline ends. This CDR3 spans 12 amino acids. Germline loops: CDR1 MDHEN, CDR2 SYDVKM.

About this clone: The same CDR3 arises from other DNA sequences in this sample as well. J is TRBJ2-7 and V is TRBV9, with D perhaps matching TRBD2 (5 bases). The CDR3 runs to 15 residues. V lost 0 bases and J 2 bases, leaving 12 bases between the germline ends. In germline, CDR1 is SGDLS, CDR2 YYNGEE. CDR3 coding DNA: TGTGCCAGCAGCGTAGGGGGAGCCTCAACCTACGAGCAGTACTTC. It is translated as CASSVGGASTYEQYF.

This clone was seen just once. This sequence joins TRBV6-5 and TRBJ2-7; perhaps D is TRBD1 or TRBD2 (7 bases each). This CDR3 spans 14 amino acids. The V end lost 6 bases, the J end lost 8 bases, and 20 bases lay between the germline ends. Germline assignment: CDR1 MNHEY and CDR2 SVGAGI. The CDR3 DNA follows: TGTGCCAGCAGAAGAGAGCGGGACAGTCTAAAGCAGTACTTC. Its translation is CASRRERDSLKQYF.

This rearrangement joins TRBV15 to TRBJ2-7; possible D gene TRBD2, 6 bases. Per the germline V gene, CDR1 is LNHNV and CDR2 is YYDKDF (reference sequence). This CDR3 is built from 14 residues. The V gene lost 4 bases and the J gene lost 2 bases, with 12 bases spanning the gap. As DNA, the CDR3 is TGTGCCACCAGCATGGCAGCGGGCGCCTACGAGCAGTACTTC. It codes for CATSMAAGAYEQYF.

The chain combines TRBV2 with TRBJ1-2, with D hard to call. The V gene lost 2 bases and the J gene lost 7 bases, with 5 bases spanning the gap. Germline CDR1 reads SNHLY; CDR2 reads FYNNEI. The CDR3 is made up of 11 amino acids. The CDR3 DNA is TGTGCCAGCAGTGAAACAGCTGGCTACACCTTC. Protein sequence: CASSETAGYTF.

The chain links TRBV28 to TRBJ2-7; D possibly corresponds to TRBD2 (6 bases). Germline V gene sequence: CDR1 MDHEN, CDR2 SYDVKM. V gave up 7 bases and J gave up 1 base, with 17 bases separating them. This CDR3 is 15 amino acids long. Here the CDR3 DNA reads TGTGCCAGCAACGGCCGGGACTTTGGATCCTACGAGCAGTACTTC. It specifies CASNGRDFGSYEQYF. Drawing the rest from reference TRBV28 and TRBJ2-7, the complete variable domain is DVKVTQSSRYLVKRTGEKVFLECVQDMDHENMFWYRQDPGLGLRLIYFSYDVKMKEKGDIPEGYSVSREKKERFSLILESASTNQTSMYLCASNGRDFGSYEQYFGPGTRLTVT.

The V and J genes are TRBV9 and TRBJ2-3; D unresolved. This CDR3 contains 15 residues. Trimming shortened V by 1 base and J by 3 bases, and 12 bases separated the two germline ends. Germline V gene lookup returns CDR1 SGDLS and CDR2 YYNGEE. The CDR3 spells CASSVSGVWTDTQYF. Written as DNA, the CDR3 is TGTGCCAGCAGCGTATCTGGGGTATGGACAGATACGCAGTATTTT.

This chain connects TRBV5-1 to TRBJ1-2; a possible D gene is TRBD1 (5 bases). Germline CDR1 SGHRS, CDR2 YFSETQ. The CDR3 consists of 12 residues. Trimming stripped 0 bases from V and 8 bases from J, with 8 bases between. CDR3 nucleotides: TGCGCCAGCAGCTTGGAGCAGGGAGGCTACACCTTC. This sequence encodes CASSLEQGGYTF.

This sequence joins TRBV27 and TRBJ2-2; 15 positions agree with TRBD2. This CDR3 spans 16 amino acids. CDR1 is MNHEY, CDR2 SMNVEV, per germline (reference sequence). V shed 8 bases, J shed 8 bases, and the junction held 9 bases outside the gene matches. The CDR3 bases are TGTGCCAGCCGGCTGGGACTAGCGGGGGGCACTGGGGAGCTGTTTTTT. Translating it yields CASRLGLAGGTGELFF.

The rearrangement links TRBV6-1 to TRBJ2-7, with D tentatively TRBD1 (5 bases). CDR3 length: 15 residues. From germline, CDR1 is MNHNS and CDR2 SASEGT. Between the trimmed V and J ends, which lost 4 bases and 4 bases, there was a span of 17 bases. The CDR3 region is CASSGALQGSYEQYF. In DNA, the CDR3 is TGTGCCAGCAGTGGGGCCCTCCAGGGATCGTACGAGCAGTACTTC.

The V gene is TRBV6-6, the J gene TRBJ1-2, with 9 bases that match TRBD1. J gave up 1 base and V 0 bases, and 0 bases lay outside the gene matches. The CDR3 is 15 amino acids. Per the germline V gene, CDR1 is MNHNY and CDR2 is SVGAGI (reference sequence). The CDR3 sequence is CASSYSTGGNYGYTF. The CDR3 DNA sequence: TGTGCCAGCAGTTACTCGACAGGGGGTAACTATGGCTACACCTTC.

This clone is a singleton in its sample. This chain links TRBV10-3 with TRBJ1-6; TRBD1 is a possible D gene (5 bases). From germline, CDR1 is ENHRY and CDR2 SYGVKD. This CDR3 comprises 14 residues. Trimming removed 6 bases from V and 7 bases from J, with 13 bases in between. The CDR3 DNA reads as TGTGCCATCAGCGGGGACGGAAAAAATTCACCCCTCCACTTT. Its protein is CAISGDGKNSPLHF.

J is TRBJ2-7 and V is TRBV6-1; possibly TRBD1 for D (7 bases). The CDR3 has 18 residues. Between the trimmed V and J ends, which lost 3 bases and 2 bases, there was a span of 23 bases. Germline CDR1 reads MNHNS; CDR2 reads SASEGT. The CDR3 protein is CASSERTGPWGGAYEQYF. As DNA, the CDR3 is TGTGCCAGCAGTGAGAGGACAGGTCCGTGGGGAGGTGCCTACGAGCAGTACTTC.

The gene calls are TRBV5-1 and TRBJ2-2, with 7 bases aligning to TRBD2. Looked up from germline, CDR1 is SGHRS and CDR2 is YFSETQ. The CDR3 extends over 15 amino acids. Trimming at V came to 2 bases and at J to 3 bases, leaving 4 bases not matched to a gene. DNA of the CDR3: TGCGCCAGCAGCTTCCGACTAGCAGACACCGGGGAGCTGTTTTTT. It is translated as CASSFRLADTGELFF.

V gene TRBV6-5 combines with J gene TRBJ1-6, with a tentative D call TRBD1 (6 bases). Trimming shortened V by 4 bases and J by 6 bases, and 10 bases separated the two germline ends. This CDR3 has 14 residues. Germline V lookup: CDR1 MNHEY, CDR2 SVGAGI. CDR3 amino acids: CASSFGQPNSPLHF. CDR3 nucleotide sequence: TGTGCCAGCAGTTTCGGACAGCCTAATTCACCCCTCCACTTT.

The CDR3: CASSHRSGRDTDTQYF. The DNA of the CDR3 is TGTGCCAGCTCACACAGGAGCGGGAGGGACACAGATACGCAGTATTTT. The rearrangement joins TRBV18 to TRBJ2-3; 10 nucleotides align to TRBD2. This CDR3 contains 16 residues. Trimming removed 4 bases from V and 2 bases from J; junction bases left unmatched: 6. CDR1 is KGHSH and CDR2 is LQKENI in the germline V gene.

J is TRBJ2-1 and V is TRBV27; 7 bases agree with TRBD1. Germline assignment: CDR1 MNHEY and CDR2 SMNVEV (reference sequence). CDR3 size: 12 residues. Losses at the gene ends were 3 bases for V and 13 bases for J; bases not matched to a gene: 6. CDR3 nucleotide sequence: TGTGCCAGCAGTTTTTTCGGGACAGCCCAGTTCTTC. Its protein product is CASSFFGTAQFF.

The gene calls are TRBV12-3 or TRBV12-4 and TRBJ1-2, with 10 bases identical to TRBD1. J gave up 6 bases and V 6 bases, and 4 bases lay outside the gene matches. The CDR3 runs 13 residues. The CDR3 DNA is TGTGCCAGCAGCCTAGACAGGGGGCATGGCTACACCTTC. Amino acids: CASSLDRGHGYTF.